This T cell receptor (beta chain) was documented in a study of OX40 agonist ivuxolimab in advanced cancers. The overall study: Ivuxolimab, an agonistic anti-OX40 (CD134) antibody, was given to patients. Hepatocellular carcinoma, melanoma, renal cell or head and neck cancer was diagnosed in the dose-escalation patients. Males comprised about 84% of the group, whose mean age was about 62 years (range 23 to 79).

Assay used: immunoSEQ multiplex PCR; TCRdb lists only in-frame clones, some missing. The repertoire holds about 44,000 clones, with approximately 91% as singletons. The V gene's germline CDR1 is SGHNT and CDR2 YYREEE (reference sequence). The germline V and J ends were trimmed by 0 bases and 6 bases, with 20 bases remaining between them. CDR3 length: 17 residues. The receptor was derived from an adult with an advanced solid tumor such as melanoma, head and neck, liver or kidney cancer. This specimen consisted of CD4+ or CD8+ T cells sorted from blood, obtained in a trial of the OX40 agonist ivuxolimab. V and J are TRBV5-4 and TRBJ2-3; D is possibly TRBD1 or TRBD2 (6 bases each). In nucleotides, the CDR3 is TGTGCCAGCAGCTTGGTTGGGGGGCAAAAGAGTGGGGATACGCAGTATTTT. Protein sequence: CASSLVGGQKSGDTQYF.